This is a list of T cell receptor beta chains from one sample in a study of cytomegalovirus exposure and HLA in healthy donors. Sequencing was performed with immunoSEQ multiplex PCR; in TCRdb, only in-frame clones are kept and a portion is missing. Of 100,000 or so clones listed, 65% to 80% are singletons. Sequencing used PBMCs. Every receptor here comes from a man aged 50 to 60 in good health and CMV-seronegative. Both conserved end residues are part of each CDR3. D genes are given only for firm matches. Size tells how often a clone was seen (once, few, many) or the class of an expanded clone, and some rows leave it out.

v_gene,d_gene,abundance,len,j_gene,CDR3aa,CDR3nt
TRBV6-1,NA,NA,13,TRBJ1-2,CASSAGRGFGYTF,TGTGCCAGCAGTGCTGGGAGGGGGTTTGGCTACACCTTC
TRBV30,NA,few,11,TRBJ1-1,CAWSPRAEAFF,TGTGCCTGGAGTCCTCGGGCTGAAGCTTTCTTT
TRBV15,NA,NA,15,TRBJ1-1,CATSTFSGSVTEAFF,TGTGCCACCAGCACTTTTTCAGGGTCGGTCACTGAAGCTTTCTTT
TRBV27,TRBD2,NA,16,TRBJ2-1,CASSLQLAGGRNEQFF,TGTGCCAGCAGTTTACAACTAGCGGGAGGTCGTAATGAGCAGTTCTTC
TRBV13,NA,NA,15,TRBJ2-1,CASSQDSPLGNEQFF,TGTGCCAGCAGCCAGGACAGTCCGCTTGGCAATGAGCAGTTCTTC
TRBV4-3,NA,NA,13,TRBJ2-5,CASSLGSQETQYF,TGCGCCAGCAGCCTTGGGAGCCAAGAGACCCAGTACTTC
TRBV7-8,TRBD2,NA,15,TRBJ2-1,CASSLLAGGYNEQFF,TGTGCCAGCAGCCTATTAGCGGGGGGATACAATGAGCAGTTCTTC
TRBV4-2,NA,NA,16,TRBJ2-5,CASSHKGVANGETQYF,TGTGCCAGCAGCCATAAGGGGGTAGCAAATGGGGAGACCCAGTACTTC
TRBV2,NA,NA,14,TRBJ2-5,CASSESEGQETQYF,TGTGCCAGCAGTGAATCGGAGGGGCAAGAGACCCAGTACTTC
TRBV30,NA,NA,14,TRBJ2-4,CAWSVGLAKNIQYF,TGTGCCTGGAGTGTCGGACTAGCCAAAAACATTCAGTACTTC
TRBV19,NA,once,13,TRBJ2-6,CASHVARANVLTF,TGTGCCAGCCACGTGGCAAGGGCCAACGTCCTGACTTTC
TRBV4-1,TRBD2,few,16,TRBJ2-1,CASSQGTSGSLGEQFF,TGCGCCAGCAGCCAAGGGACTAGCGGGAGTTTGGGTGAGCAGTTCTTC
TRBV6-5,NA,NA,13,TRBJ2-7,CASSSPGAYEQYF,TGTGCCAGCAGTTCTCCGGGAGCCTACGAGCAGTACTTC
TRBV5-4,TRBD2,NA,15,TRBJ2-1,CASSSEGLVTNEQFF,TGTGCCAGCAGCTCAGAGGGACTAGTGACGAATGAGCAGTTCTTC
TRBV11-1,TRBD1,NA,16,TRBJ1-4,CASSRTGPATNEKLFF,TGTGCCAGCAGCCGGACAGGGCCGGCAACTAATGAAAAACTGTTTTTT